This entry lists 11 T cell receptor beta chains sequenced from one sample in a study of tumor-infiltrating lymphocytes in primary liver carcinoma. Making TCR beta cDNA involved 400 to 600 ng total RNA and a constant-region primer. Investigators got TCR beta libraries out of three nested multiplex PCR rounds, done with slightly modified ARM-PCR. Each of the first two PCR rounds ran nine to ten cycles with TRBV1-TRBV30 forward and C-beta reverse primers. TCRdb reanalysed the multiplex PCR reads using MiXCR and keeps one entry per CDR3 protein. The repertoire holds 40,000 to 60,000 distinct CDR3 sequences, with over 65% as singletons. Each 20-30 mg portion of unsorted bulk tissue served as the source for co-extraction of RNA and DNA. Sequenced sample: liver tumor tissue from sampling region 3. Subset meaning: tumor region T3, left-lateral pole. These receptors originate from a man aged 40-50 years with primary liver carcinoma and hepatitis B virus infection.

The table lists this clonotype with a few counts. The chain recombines TRBV11-3 with TRBJ2-5; a weak D match, TRBD1 (6 bases). In germline, CDR1 is SGHNT, CDR2 YENEEA. V was clipped by 5 bases and J by 3 bases, with 13 bases between them. The CDR3 has 14 amino acids. The CDR3 DNA sequence: TGTGCCAGCAGCCCTCCACAGGGAAAAGAGACCCAGTACTTC. Protein: CASSPPQGKETQYF.

This clonotype was seen a few times. A much more abundant neighbour one base away suggests this may be a read error. This sequence joins TRBV29-1 and TRBJ2-1; 10 bases agree with TRBD2. CDR1 is SQVTM, CDR2 ANQGSEA, per germline. The CDR3 length is 14 residues. For the CDR3, the DNA is TGCAGCGTTGGAGGACTAGCGGTCGGGAATGAGCAGCTCTTC. Translation: CSVGGLAVGNEQLF.

There are a few counts of this clonotype. A much larger clone sits a single nucleotide away, making a read error possible. V is TRBV7-9 and J is TRBJ1-2; D is ambiguous. CDR3 length equals 14 residues. V was pared by 0 bases and J by 2 bases, with 7 bases between. Germline V gene lookup returns CDR1 SEHNR and CDR2 FQNEAQ (reference sequence). The CDR3 region has the DNA TGTGCCAGCAGCTTAGCCGAGTCGAACTATGGCTACACCTTC. Protein product: CASSLAESNYGYTF.

A word on this clonotype: At one end, the junction sequence differs from germline, possibly due to a read error. V usage is TRBV5-6 and J usage is TRBJ2-1; TRBD2 is a possible D gene (6 bases). The germline CDR1 and CDR2 sequences are SGHDT and YYEEEE. The CDR3 contains 16 residues. CDR3 bases: TGTGCCATCAGCTTGGAGGGCGGAAGCTCCTACGATGAGCAGTTCTTC. Encoded protein: CAISLEGGSSYDEQFF. Full variable domain (remainder filled in from reference TRBV5-6 and TRBJ2-1): DAGVTQSPTHLIKTRGQQVTLRCSPKSGHDTVSWYQQALGQGPQFIFQYYEEEERQRGNFPDRFSGHQFPNYSSELNVNALLLGDSALYLCAISLEGGSSYDEQFFGPGTRLTVL.

On this clonotype itself: Since the CDR3 does not end with the conserved phenylalanine or tryptophan, this likely comes from a read error. It is unclear where the CDR3 begins or ends on the DNA, so no DNA is shown, and the CDR3 is as TCRdb lists it. The V gene is TRBV5-5, the J gene TRBJ2-4; TRBD1 is the table's D call, not checked against the DNA. The CDR3 has 14 residues if both end residues are counted. Germline CDR1 SGHKS, CDR2 YYEKEE (reference sequence). CDR3: CASSLEAGANIQYI.

This clonotype was counted only a few times. The chain is built from TRBV11-1 and TRBJ2-1; 10 nucleotides match TRBD2. Losses at the gene ends were 8 bases for V and 5 bases for J; bases not matched to a gene: 15. CDR1 and CDR2 (germline): SGHAT, FQDESV (reference sequence). The CDR3 covers 17 residues. The CDR3, as DNA: TGTGCCAGCGGCCCGGGGCTAGCGGGAGAAGTTGACAATGAGCAGTTCTTC. Protein: CASGPGLAGEVDNEQFF.

This clonotype is medium-sized (0.01 to 0.1%) in the sample. The rearrangement uses TRBV11-1 and TRBJ2-1; D gene unclear. The V gene's germline CDR1 is SGHAT and CDR2 FQDESV (reference sequence). V was clipped by 5 bases and J by 3 bases, with 8 bases between them. CDR3 length: 13 amino acids. DNA for the CDR3: TGTGCCAGCAGCCATCTGGGCTACAATGAGCAGTTCTTC. Protein sequence: CASSHLGYNEQFF.

This clonotype has ten or more counts. This chain links TRBV29-1 with TRBJ2-1, with 11 bases matching TRBD2. J gave up 4 bases and V 1 base, and 6 bases lay outside the gene matches. The length of the CDR3 is 16 residues. Germline CDR1 SQVTM, CDR2 ANQGSEA. This CDR3 reads CSVEGGASGRYNEQFF. CDR3 nucleotide sequence: TGCAGCGTTGAAGGGGGGGCTAGCGGGAGGTACAATGAGCAGTTCTTC.

The chain recombines TRBV6-5 with TRBJ2-6; TRBD1 aligns across 8 bases. Germline V gives CDR1 MNHEY, CDR2 SVGAGI. The CDR3 extends over 18 amino acids. CDR3 in amino acids: CGSSLWTGMRAGANVLTF. The CDR3 bases are TGTGGCAGTAGTCTTTGGACAGGGATGAGAGCTGGGGCCAACGTCCTGACTTTC.

Concerning this clonotype itself: In this CDR3 the conserved last residue, phenylalanine or tryptophan, is missing, so a read error is likely. This rearrangement joins TRBV5-6 to TRBJ2-5, with D possibly TRBD2 on 6 matching bases. CDR3 size: 14 residues. Germline-derived CDR1 and CDR2 are SGHDT and YYEEEE. The DNA of the CDR3 is TGTGCCAGTAGCTTGTTCGGCGGGGAAGAGACCCAGTACATC. As protein: CASSLFGGEETQYI.

This clonotype was seen only once. At one boundary the junction diverges from the germline segment, which might be a read error. CDR3 in amino acids: CASILARDSVAYF. The CDR3 bases are TGTGCCAGCATCTTAGCGCGAGATAGTGTGGCTTACTTT. The gene calls are TRBV7-9 and TRBJ1-1; no reliable D call. Germline V CDR1 and CDR2: SEHNR, FQNEAQ (reference sequence). The CDR3 is 13 residues long.